These T cell receptor beta chains were read from a single sample in a study of OX40 agonist ivuxolimab in advanced cancers. Clones were read by immunoSEQ multiplex PCR, and TCRdb kept only the in-frame ones, dropping some. The sample records about 46,000 clones, more than 75% being singletons. The sample here was CD4+ or CD8+ T cells sorted from blood, taken in a trial of the OX40 agonist ivuxolimab. Receptors originate from an adult with an advanced solid tumor such as melanoma, head and neck, liver or kidney cancer. The CDR3 runs from the conserved cysteine through the conserved F or W. The order of the fields is clone size, D gene, V gene, J gene, CDR3 protein, CDR3 DNA. A D gene is named only where the DNA matches it firmly. Rows may omit the clone size; those that give it use once, few, many or a size class.

-	-	TRBV5-1	TRBJ2-2	CASSLNIPDNTGELFF	TGCGCCAGCAGCTTGAATATTCCCGATAACACCGGGGAGCTGTTTTTT
-	-	TRBV2	TRBJ1-6	CASSTVGNSPLHF	TGTGCCAGCAGCACCGTAGGAAATTCACCCCTCCACTTT
-	-	TRBV6-1	TRBJ2-3	CASYLVAVPGDTQYF	TGTGCCAGCTACCTCGTGGCGGTGCCGGGAGATACGCAGTATTTT
once	TRBD1	TRBV9	TRBJ2-2	CASSFRGTGHANTGELFF	TGTGCCAGCAGCTTTAGAGGGACAGGGCACGCGAACACCGGGGAGCTGTTTTTT
-	-	TRBV19	TRBJ2-7	CASSIMYGPSASEQYF	TGTGCCAGTAGTATAATGTACGGGCCCTCCGCCTCAGAGCAGTACTTC
-	TRBD1	TRBV28	TRBJ2-7	CASSLLPGQGTYEQYF	TGTGCCAGCAGTTTACTCCCGGGACAGGGGACCTACGAGCAGTACTTC
-	TRBD2	TRBV7-9	TRBJ2-5	CASSASLRGGTQYF	TGTGCCAGCAGCGCGAGTTTGCGGGGGGGGACCCAGTACTTC
-	-	TRBV2	TRBJ2-2	CASRPTATGRELFF	TGTGCCAGCAGGCCGACAGCTACAGGACGGGAGCTGTTTTTT
-	-	TRBV7-7	TRBJ2-5	CASSFPSGGKETQYF	TGTGCCAGCAGCTTTCCCTCGGGGGGCAAGGAGACCCAGTACTTC
-	TRBD2	TRBV5-4	TRBJ2-3	CASRPGTSGGADTQYF	TGTGCCAGCAGACCGGGGACTAGCGGGGGGGCAGATACGCAGTATTTT
-	-	TRBV6-6	TRBJ2-7	CASSPPRAMGSYEQYF	TGTGCCAGCAGTCCGCCTCGAGCCATGGGATCCTACGAGCAGTACTTC
-	TRBD1	TRBV9	TRBJ2-2	CASSVVSQGANGELFF	TGTGCCAGCAGCGTAGTGTCGCAGGGGGCTAACGGGGAGCTGTTTTTT
few	-	TRBV29-1	TRBJ1-5	CSVGGGAGQPQHF	TGCAGCGTTGGTGGGGGCGCAGGTCAGCCCCAGCATTTT
-	-	TRBV5-4	TRBJ1-2	CASSLESGYGYTF	TGTGCCAGCAGCTTGGAGTCAGGGTATGGCTACACCTTC
-	TRBD2	TRBV5-4	TRBJ2-1	CASSLGGGREQFF	TGTGCCAGCAGCTTGGGGGGGGGACGAGAGCAGTTCTTC
-	-	TRBV5-1	TRBJ2-7	CASSWDGTPSYEQYF	TGCGCCAGCAGCTGGGACGGGACACCCTCCTACGAGCAGTACTTC
-	-	TRBV2	TRBJ1-2	CASSDDSYGYTF	TGTGCCAGCAGTGATGACAGCTATGGCTACACCTTC
-	-	TRBV11-2	TRBJ2-7	CASSPLRSSYEQYF	TGTGCCAGCAGCCCTCTAAGGTCTTCCTACGAGCAGTACTTC
-	TRBD1	TRBV29-1	TRBJ1-1	CSVRPRTGGDTEAFF	TGCAGCGTCAGACCCCGGACAGGTGGGGACACTGAAGCTTTCTTT
-	-	TRBV18	TRBJ2-1	CASSLAGHTRALNEQFF	TGTGCCAGCTCACTTGCTGGACACACCCGGGCGCTGAATGAGCAGTTCTTC
-	-	TRBV4-1	TRBJ2-7	CASSKDGAWEQYF	TGCGCCAGCAGCAAGGACGGGGCGTGGGAGCAGTACTTC
-	-	TRBV7-9	TRBJ1-4	CASSFPSTTNEKLFF	TGTGCCAGCAGCTTCCCCAGCACAACTAATGAAAAACTGTTTTTT
-	TRBD1	TRBV18	TRBJ1-6	CASSPDRESPLHF	TGTGCCAGCTCACCCGACAGGGAGTCACCCCTCCACTTT
-	-	TRBV5-1	TRBJ2-7	CASSLDPGIEQYF	TGCGCCAGCAGCTTGGATCCAGGGATCGAGCAGTACTTC
-	-	TRBV10-3	TRBJ2-1	CAISSWGAEQFF	TGTGCCATCAGTAGTTGGGGCGCTGAGCAGTTCTTC
-	-	TRBV28	TRBJ1-1	CASVDGMNTEASF	TGTGCCAGCGTCGATGGCATGAACACTGAAGCTTCCTTT
few	-	TRBV9	TRBJ1-1	CASSYRAENTEAFF	TGTGCCAGCAGCTACCGGGCCGAGAACACTGAAGCTTTCTTT
-	TRBD1	TRBV5-4	TRBJ1-6	CASSYKTGANSPLHF	TGTGCCAGCAGCTACAAGACAGGGGCGAATTCACCCCTCCACTTT
-	TRBD1	TRBV28	TRBJ1-4	CASSAGGQGHEKLFF	TGTGCCAGCAGTGCCGGGGGACAGGGTCATGAAAAACTGTTTTTT
-	-	TRBV6-6	TRBJ1-1	CASSYSENTEAFF	TGTGCCAGCAGTTACTCAGAGAACACTGAAGCTTTCTTT
-	-	TRBV5-8	TRBJ1-1	CASSLAASRPNTEAFF	TGTGCCAGCAGCTTGGCCGCCTCCCGACCGAACACTGAAGCTTTCTTT
-	TRBD1	TRBV18	TRBJ1-3	CASSPLPDREANTIYF	TGTGCCAGCTCGCCCCTCCCCGACAGGGAGGCAAACACCATATATTTT
-	-	TRBV6-5	TRBJ1-2	CASSYYQGTYGYTF	TGTGCCAGCAGTTACTACCAGGGGACTTATGGCTACACCTTC
-	-	TRBV27	TRBJ2-1	CASSSQTWGPRNEQFF	TGTGCCAGCAGTTCCCAGACTTGGGGCCCTCGGAATGAGCAGTTCTTC
-	-	TRBV6-6	TRBJ2-7	CASSQQVPSYEQYF	TGTGCCAGCAGCCAACAGGTCCCCTCCTACGAGCAGTACTTC
-	TRBD1	TRBV5-6	TRBJ1-5	CASSTQGGSNQPQHF	TGTGCCAGCAGTACACAGGGGGGTAGCAATCAGCCCCAGCATTTT
-	-	TRBV5-1	TRBJ2-5	CASSPTGNRETQYF	TGCGCCAGCAGCCCCACCGGAAACAGGGAGACCCAGTACTTC
once	-	TRBV2	TRBJ2-7	CASSGATSYEQYF	TGTGCCAGCAGTGGGGCAACTTCCTACGAGCAGTACTTC
few	-	TRBV11-2	TRBJ1-2	CASSLAGGGVYGYTF	TGTGCCAGCAGCTTAGCCGGCGGGGGAGTCTATGGCTACACCTTC
few	-	TRBV11-2	TRBJ2-3	CASSTRESKEDTQYF	TGTGCCAGCAGCACCCGGGAGAGCAAGGAAGATACGCAGTATTTT
-	TRBD1	TRBV28	TRBJ1-6	CASRAGTGGSPLHF	TGTGCCAGCAGGGCCGGGACAGGGGGTTCACCCCTCCACTTT
-	-	TRBV28	TRBJ2-1	CASSSLHNEQFF	TGTGCCAGCAGTTCCCTCCACAATGAGCAGTTCTTC
-	-	TRBV6-5	TRBJ2-4	CASRADDSKNIQYF	TGTGCCAGCAGGGCAGATGACAGCAAAAACATTCAGTACTTC
-	-	TRBV10-2	TRBJ1-5	CASSEGQGRRNQPQHF	TGCGCCAGCAGTGAGGGGCAGGGGAGGCGCAATCAGCCCCAGCATTTT
-	-	TRBV6-5	TRBJ1-1	CASSAMNTEAFF	TGTGCCAGCAGCGCGATGAACACTGAAGCTTTCTTT
-	-	TRBV5-1	TRBJ1-1	CASSRPPNTEAFF	TGCGCCAGCAGCCGACCCCCGAACACTGAAGCTTTCTTT
-	-	TRBV5-1	TRBJ1-2	CASSLAGRVRYGYTF	TGCGCCAGCAGCTTGGCCGGCAGAGTGCGCTATGGCTACACCTTC
-	-	TRBV10-3	TRBJ2-7	CAISESKRSGRLYEQYF	TGTGCCATCAGTGAGTCGAAGAGGAGCGGACGACTCTACGAGCAGTACTTC
-	TRBD1	TRBV9	TRBJ1-3	CASSSQGTPSGNTIYF	TGTGCCAGCAGCTCACAGGGGACCCCCTCTGGAAACACCATATATTTT
-	-	TRBV5-1	TRBJ2-2	CASSPFGTGRSTGELFF	TGCGCCAGCAGCCCCTTTGGAACAGGGAGGAGCACCGGGGAGCTGTTTTTT
-	TRBD1	TRBV4-2	TRBJ2-7	CASSQERTGLDEQYF	TGTGCCAGCAGCCAAGAAAGGACAGGCTTAGACGAGCAGTACTTC
-	-	TRBV6-1	TRBJ2-7	CASSGNRRYEQYF	TGTGCCAGCAGTGGTAATAGGCGCTACGAGCAGTACTTC
once	TRBD2	TRBV9	TRBJ2-1	CASSVGGAGGHEQFF	TGTGCCAGCAGCGTAGGAGGAGCGGGGGGACATGAGCAGTTCTTC